The 3 T cell receptor beta chains reported below all come from one sample, sequenced in a study of T cells in Graves' hyperthyroidism and ophthalmopathy. Researchers amplified the TCR beta CDR3 regions from RNA transcripts. TCR CDR3 regions were first amplified by RT-PCR with HTBI primers. TCRdb reanalysed the multiplex PCR reads using MiXCR and keeps one entry per CDR3 protein. The sample records approximately 690,000 distinct CDR3 sequences, around 13% being singletons. The material sequenced was blood. Receptor source: a woman in her fifties or sixties with Graves' ophthalmopathy.

This clonotype was found many times. The genes are TRBV28 and TRBJ1-5; TRBD1 matches 8 bases. The V segment lost 6 bases and the J segment 0 bases; nucleotides outside the gene matches: 13. Germline V gene data show CDR1 as MDHEN and CDR2 as SYDVKM. This CDR3 has 18 residues. This CDR3 is CASRHPTDRDYSNQPQHF. CDR3 nucleotide sequence: TGTGCCAGCAGGCACCCAACGGACAGGGATTATAGCAATCAGCCCCAGCATTTT.

In its sample, this clonotype was seen many times. The V call is TRBV7-9, the J call TRBJ2-1; possibly TRBD1 or TRBD2 for D (5 bases each). From germline, CDR1 is SEHNR and CDR2 FQNEAQ (reference sequence). The CDR3 covers 15 residues. Trimming removed 3 bases from V and 3 bases from J, with 12 bases in between. The chain's CDR3 is CASSFGLGGYNEQFF. DNA for the CDR3: TGTGCCAGCAGCTTTGGCCTTGGGGGCTACAATGAGCAGTTCTTC.

This clonotype was observed many times. The chain joins TRBV5-1 to TRBJ1-1; D is possibly TRBD1 (5 bases). Trimming removed 0 bases at V and 2 bases at J, with 11 bases between. This CDR3 is 15 amino acids long. Germline V gene sequence: CDR1 SGHRS, CDR2 YFSETQ. In DNA form, the CDR3 reads TGCGCCAGCAGCTTGGATGGGGGAAGAAACACTGAAGCTTTCTTT. Its protein is CASSLDGGRNTEAFF.